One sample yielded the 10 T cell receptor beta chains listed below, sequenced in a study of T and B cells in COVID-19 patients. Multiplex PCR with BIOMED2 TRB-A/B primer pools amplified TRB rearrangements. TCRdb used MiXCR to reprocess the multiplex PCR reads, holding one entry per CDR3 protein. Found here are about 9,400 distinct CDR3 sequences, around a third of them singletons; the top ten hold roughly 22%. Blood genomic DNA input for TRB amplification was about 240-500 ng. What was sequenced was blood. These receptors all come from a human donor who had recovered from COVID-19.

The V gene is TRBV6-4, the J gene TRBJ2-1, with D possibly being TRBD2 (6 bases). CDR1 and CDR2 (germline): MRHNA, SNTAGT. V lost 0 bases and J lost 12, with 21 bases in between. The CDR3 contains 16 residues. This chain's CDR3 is CASSDSSSAGRRGQFF. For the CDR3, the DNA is TGTGCCAGCAGTGACTCGAGTTCGGCAGGTAGGAGGGGGCAGTTCTTC.

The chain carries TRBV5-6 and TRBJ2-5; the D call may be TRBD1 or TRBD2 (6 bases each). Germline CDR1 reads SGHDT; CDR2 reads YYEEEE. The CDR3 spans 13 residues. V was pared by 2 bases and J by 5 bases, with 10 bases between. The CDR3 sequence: CASSFGGRETQYF. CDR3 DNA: TGTGCCAGCAGCTTTGGGGGGCGCGAGACCCAGTACTTC.

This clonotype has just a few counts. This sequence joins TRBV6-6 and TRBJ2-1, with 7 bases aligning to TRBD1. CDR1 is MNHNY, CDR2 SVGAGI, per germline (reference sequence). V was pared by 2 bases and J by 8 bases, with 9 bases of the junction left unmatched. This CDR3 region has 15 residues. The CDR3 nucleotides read TGTGCCAGCAGTTACCCTTCCGGACAGGCGGATGAGCAGTTCTTC. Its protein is CASSYPSGQADEQFF.

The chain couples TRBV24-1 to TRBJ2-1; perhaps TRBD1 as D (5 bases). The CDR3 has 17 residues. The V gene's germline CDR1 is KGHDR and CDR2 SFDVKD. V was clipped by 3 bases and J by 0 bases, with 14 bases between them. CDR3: CATSDRQGLGSYNEQFF. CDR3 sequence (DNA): TGTGCCACCAGTGATAGGCAGGGCCTCGGCTCCTACAATGAGCAGTTCTTC.

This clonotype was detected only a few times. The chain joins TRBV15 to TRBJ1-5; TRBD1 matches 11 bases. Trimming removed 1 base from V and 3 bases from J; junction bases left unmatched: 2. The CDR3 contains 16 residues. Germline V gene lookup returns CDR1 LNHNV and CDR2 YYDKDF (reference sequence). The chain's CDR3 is CATSRGGQGVNQPQHF. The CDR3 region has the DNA TGTGCCACCAGCAGAGGGGGACAGGGGGTCAATCAGCCCCAGCATTTT.

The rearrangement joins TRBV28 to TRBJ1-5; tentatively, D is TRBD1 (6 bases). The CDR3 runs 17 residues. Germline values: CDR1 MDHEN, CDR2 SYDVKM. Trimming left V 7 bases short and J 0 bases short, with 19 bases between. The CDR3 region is CASTISGGYYSNQPQHF. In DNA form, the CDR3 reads TGTGCCAGCACCATCTCGGGGGGCTACTATAGCAATCAGCCCCAGCATTTT.

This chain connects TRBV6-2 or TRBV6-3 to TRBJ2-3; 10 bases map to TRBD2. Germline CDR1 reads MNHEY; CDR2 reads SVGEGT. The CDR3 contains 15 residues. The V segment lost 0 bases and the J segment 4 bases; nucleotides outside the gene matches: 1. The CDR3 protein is CASSYSAGGPDTQYF. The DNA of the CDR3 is TGTGCCAGCAGTTACTCAGCGGGGGGGCCAGATACGCAGTATTTT.

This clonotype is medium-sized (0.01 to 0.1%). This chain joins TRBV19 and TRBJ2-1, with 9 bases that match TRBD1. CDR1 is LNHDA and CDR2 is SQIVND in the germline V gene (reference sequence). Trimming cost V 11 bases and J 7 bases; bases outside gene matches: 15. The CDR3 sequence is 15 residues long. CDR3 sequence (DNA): TGTGCCGACGGGCCCAGGACAGGGGCCTTAAATGAGCAGTTCTTC. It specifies CADGPRTGALNEQFF.

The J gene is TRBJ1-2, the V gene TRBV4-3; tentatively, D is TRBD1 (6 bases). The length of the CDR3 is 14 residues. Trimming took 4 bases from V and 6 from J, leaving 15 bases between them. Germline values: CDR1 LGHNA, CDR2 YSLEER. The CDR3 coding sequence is TGCGCCAGCAGCCTTACGGGCGGGGGCGATGGCTACACCTTC. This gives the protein CASSLTGGGDGYTF.

The CDR3 nucleotides are TGTGCCAGCAGCCAAGATCCCGTGACTAGCCCCGATACGCAGTATTTT. Translating gives CASSQDPVTSPDTQYF. The chain combines TRBV4-2 with TRBJ2-3; 7 bases agree with TRBD2. Looked up from germline, CDR1 is LGHNA and CDR2 is YNFKEQ. This CDR3 contains 16 residues. V lost 0 bases, J lost 6 bases, and 9 bases stayed unmatched.